Each of the 19 T cell receptor beta chains below was sequenced from the same sample in a study of control samples from healthy donors and cancer patients. Here immunoSEQ multiplex PCR was the method, and the copy in TCRdb shows in-frame clones only, minus some. The sample lists 150,000 or so clones; roughly 94% were seen once. The sequenced material came from blood. The receptors shown here come from a man aged 40-50 years in good health.

This chain links TRBV6-5 with TRBJ2-7, with TRBD1 identical over 10 bases. V dropped 5 bases and J dropped 3; count of bases not matched to a gene: 4. The CDR3 spans 14 residues. Looked up from germline, CDR1 is MNHEY and CDR2 is SVGAGI. The CDR3 sequence: CASSRDRGSYEQYF. In nucleotides, the CDR3 is TGTGCCAGCAGTAGGGACAGGGGAAGCTACGAGCAGTACTTC.

This chain uses TRBV18 with TRBJ1-4; TRBD1 agrees at 7 bases. Per germline, CDR1 KGHSH and CDR2 LQKENI. This CDR3 spans 13 amino acids. V gave up 5 bases and J gave up 5 bases; unmatched junction bases: 2. The CDR3 coding sequence is TGTGCCAGCTCATCGGGACAGAATGAAAAACTGTTTTTT. Its protein product is CASSSGQNEKLFF.

V and J are TRBV6-2 or TRBV6-3 and TRBJ1-2, with TRBD1 matching over 9 bases. The CDR3 spans 14 residues. Trimming took 4 bases from V and 8 from J; bases not matched to a gene: 8. The germline V gene has CDR1 MNHEY and CDR2 SVGEGT. CDR3 coding DNA: TGTGCCAGCAGTTCCGGGACAGGGAGGCGCGGCTACACCTTC. Its translation is CASSSGTGRRGYTF.

The chain is built from TRBV5-1 and TRBJ1-2; 7 bases line up with TRBD1. The CDR3 consists of 15 residues. V was pared by 4 bases and J by 6 bases, with 12 bases of the junction left unmatched. The V gene's germline CDR1 is SGHRS and CDR2 YFSETQ. The chain's CDR3 is CASSPLDRAGDGYTF. The CDR3 region has the DNA TGCGCCAGCAGCCCCTTAGACAGGGCAGGAGATGGCTACACCTTC. Drawing the rest from reference TRBV5-1 and TRBJ1-2, the complete variable domain is KAGVTQTPRYLIKTRGQQVTLSCSPISGHRSVSWYQQTPGQGLQFLFEYFSETQRNKGNFPGRFSGRQFSNSRSEMNVSTLELGDSALYLCASSPLDRAGDGYTFGSGTRLTVV.

The chain links TRBV5-1 to TRBJ2-1; D ambiguous. V was shortened by 4 bases and J by 0 bases, with 14 bases between the two germline ends. In germline, CDR1 is SGHRS, CDR2 YFSETQ. The CDR3 has 16 amino acids. The CDR3, as DNA: TGCGCCAGCAGCCCGAGCATAAAGAGCTCCTACAATGAGCAGTTCTTC. This codes for CASSPSIKSSYNEQFF.

The chain joins TRBV6-5 to TRBJ2-7; no clear D gene. The CDR3 has 12 residues. Trimming left V 2 bases short and J 4 bases short, with 6 bases between. Germline loops: CDR1 MNHEY, CDR2 SVGAGI. The CDR3 is CASSYPRYEQYF. The CDR3 DNA is TGTGCCAGCAGTTACCCGAGGTACGAGCAGTACTTC.

This chain connects TRBV18 to TRBJ2-7, with 7 bases fitting TRBD2. This CDR3 spans 15 amino acids. The germline V gene encodes CDR1 KGHSH and CDR2 LQKENI. V trimming: 0 bases; J trimming: 5 bases; junction bases outside the gene matches: 7. The CDR3 coding sequence is TGTGCCAGCTCACCACCGGACGGGGGGTTAAACGAGCAGTACTTC. Translating it yields CASSPPDGGLNEQYF.

The V gene is TRBV28, the J gene TRBJ1-2, with TRBD1 as a possible D gene (5 bases). There are 11 residues in the CDR3. Deletions cut 8 bases from V and 7 bases from J, with 11 bases between. Germline V gene lookup returns CDR1 MDHEN and CDR2 SYDVKM. CDR3 DNA: TGTGCCAGCGGGGGGGTCGGTGGCTACACCTTC. Translated: CASGGVGGYTF.

With regard to this clone: Other DNA sequences in the sample encode the same CDR3. The chain joins TRBV3-1 (or the pseudogene TRBV3-2) to TRBJ1-2; D is unresolved. Germline CDR1 and CDR2: LGHDT and YNNKEL (reference sequence). CDR3 length: 12 residues. Trimming took 1 base from V and 5 from J, leaving 5 bases between them. CDR3 residues: CASSQAGYGYTF. Here the CDR3 DNA reads TGTGCCAGCAGCCAAGCGGGATATGGCTACACCTTC.

V is TRBV3-1 (or the pseudogene TRBV3-2) and J is TRBJ2-7; no firm D call. With 0 bases removed from V and 0 bases from J, the gap between germline ends came to 6 bases. CDR3 length equals 14 residues. The V gene's germline CDR1 is LGHDT and CDR2 YNNKEL (reference sequence). CDR3 sequence (DNA): TGTGCCAGCAGCCAAGAGGTCAGCTCCTACGAGCAGTACTTC. It encodes CASSQEVSSYEQYF.

This clone was recorded only once. The CDR3 nucleotides are TGTGCCACCAGTGATTACACATTGGCCCAGGGGCGCAATCAGCCCCAGCATTTT. Translated, it gives CATSDYTLAQGRNQPQHF. The V and J genes are TRBV24-1 and TRBJ1-5, with D perhaps matching TRBD1 (6 bases). The CDR3 has 18 amino acids. Deletions cut 2 bases from V and 2 bases from J, with 18 bases between. CDR1 and CDR2 (germline): KGHDR, SFDVKD.

The chain links TRBV11-2 to TRBJ2-5; either TRBD1 or TRBD2 may fit D (5 bases each). This CDR3 has 15 residues. The V end was cut by 1 base, the J end by 2 bases, with 11 bases between. The germline V gene encodes CDR1 SGHAT and CDR2 FQNNGV. The DNA of the CDR3 is TGTGCCAGCAGCTTAGGGGCAGGGAGTCAAGAGACCCAGTACTTC. Encoded protein: CASSLGAGSQETQYF.

This clone occurred once. The rearrangement uses TRBV28 and TRBJ1-3; D is unresolved. The CDR3 length is 14 residues. Germline V gives CDR1 MDHEN, CDR2 SYDVKM. Trimming removed 6 bases from V and 3 bases from J, with 12 bases in between. The CDR3 is CASSSSQIGNTIYF. CDR3 DNA sequence: TGTGCCAGCAGCAGCTCTCAGATTGGAAACACCATATATTTT.

The chain carries TRBV28 and TRBJ1-4; maybe TRBD1 (6 bases). Germline CDR1 MDHEN, CDR2 SYDVKM. This CDR3 contains 14 residues. V shed 6 bases and J shed 3 bases, with 11 bases lying between them. CDR3 sequence: CASRGTRANEKLFF. Written as DNA, the CDR3 is TGTGCCAGCAGGGGGACACGGGCTAATGAAAAACTGTTTTTT.

The chain has TRBV6-5 and TRBJ1-6; D perhaps matches TRBD1 (6 bases). The germline gives CDR1 MNHEY, CDR2 SVGAGI. Deletions cut 0 bases from V and 6 bases from J, with 9 bases between. The CDR3 sequence is 15 residues long. This chain's CDR3 is CASSYSTRGNSPLHF. CDR3 in DNA: TGTGCCAGCAGTTACTCTACCAGGGGTAATTCACCCCTCCACTTT.

This sequence joins TRBV27 and TRBJ2-1, with 9 bases that match TRBD2. V gave up 3 bases and J gave up 4 bases; unmatched junction bases: 4. Germline V gene data show CDR1 as MNHEY and CDR2 as SMNVEV (reference sequence). This CDR3 has 15 residues. Here the CDR3 reads CASSFSGGRYNEQFF. CDR3 nucleotide sequence: TGTGCCAGCAGTTTCAGCGGGGGGAGATACAATGAGCAGTTCTTC.

This sequence joins TRBV6-2 or TRBV6-3 and TRBJ2-1; 13 nucleotides align to TRBD2. The CDR3 is made up of 21 amino acids. V was pared by 5 bases and J by 0 bases, with 16 bases of the junction left unmatched. In germline, CDR1 is MNHEY, CDR2 SVGEGT. The CDR3 loop is CASSPKPGLLAGGSSYNEQFF. CDR3 bases: TGTGCCAGCAGTCCAAAACCCGGGCTACTAGCGGGGGGGAGCTCCTACAATGAGCAGTTCTTC.

The J gene is TRBJ2-7, the V gene TRBV18; TRBD1 is a possible D gene (7 bases). CDR1 and CDR2 from the germline V gene are KGHSH and LQKENI. With 1 base removed from V and 4 bases from J, the gap between germline ends came to 14 bases. The CDR3 length is 15 residues. The CDR3 DNA is TGTGCCAGCTCACCACTACCAGGGGGAGGATACGAGCAGTACTTC. Amino acids: CASSPLPGGGYEQYF.

This clone has just one count. The chain couples TRBV28 to TRBJ1-1; D remains unclear. Per germline, CDR1 MDHEN and CDR2 SYDVKM. Trimming removed 4 bases at V and 1 base at J, with 22 bases between. The length of the CDR3 is 18 residues. This CDR3 is CASSSTSPGPGRNTEAFF. In nucleotides, the CDR3 is TGTGCCAGCAGTTCTACATCTCCCGGGCCCGGTAGGAACACTGAAGCTTTCTTT.